This TCR beta chain comes out of a study of breast tumors, draining lymph nodes, adjacent tissues listed by TCRdb under 2016. Background for the entire study: Breast cancer patients provided tumor, adjacent nontumor tissue and axillary lymph nodes, and the study compared the TCR beta repertoires across these three sources. In human breast cancer, the study set out to evaluate how tumor, surrounding tissue and draining lymph node repertoires relate to one another and whether T cells may move between these sites. Overall study results and their limits: A scenario in which most tumor T cells derive from the lymph node and then expand within tumor tissue was judged to be consistent with the data. Tumors showed preferential V and J gene usage, and their T-cell repertoire diversity fell below that of lymph nodes yet above that of nontumor tissue. The similarity between tumor and nontumor tissue repertoires was significantly greater in luminal-like breast cancer than in basal-like breast cancer. The study presented the conclusion that tumor T cells originate in lymph nodes as consistent with a hypothesis, not as something directly demonstrated.

This clonotype occurred many times. Its target antigen remains unknown. Base-call qualities are not available, and no considerably larger clone is one nucleotide away. Sequencing took place on an Illumina HiSeq 2000. TCR beta chain libraries were generated by multiplex PCR amplification. High-throughput sequencing was used to analyze the amplified TCR beta chain products. The public reads were reprocessed in TCRdb via fastp at Q25 and MiXCR, keeping in-frame beta chains. All rows with the same CDR3 protein become a single entry with the most common DNA and genes. This sample holds around 230,000 distinct CDR3 sequences; around 34% were observed only once. Clones ranked in the top ten supply approximately 3.6% of the sample. V was cut back by 4 bases and J by 1 base, leaving a gap of 19 bases between them. The CDR3, from cysteine to phenylalanine, totals 16 residues. The kept DNA is CDR3 alone, 48 bases in frame from the first base. The germline V gene (reference sequence) provides CDR1 DFQATT and CDR2 SNEGSKA.

Lymph node samples were obtained from the axillary draining lymph nodes of breast cancer patients. This sequence originates from a female donor with breast cancer. Some clones in this sample may be carry-over from other donors' samples. The chain joins TRBV20-1 to TRBJ2-5; TRBD2 is a possible D gene, resting on 5 matching bases. The sample taken for sequencing was axillary lymph node tissue. DNA sequence: TGCAGTGCTACCTCTGTAGCGCAGACCCGCCAAGAGACCCAGTACTTC. Its amino acids are CSATSVAQTRQETQYF.